This TCR beta chain was identified during a study of shared clonotypes between healthy human individuals. On the study more broadly: Donors consisted of two women and a few men between 18 and 49.

Replicate PCRs from sorted subsets contained about 200 ng DNA, which is some 32,000 T cell genomes. Here immunoSEQ multiplex PCR was the method, and the copy in TCRdb shows in-frame clones only, minus some. Here the sample spans about 1 million clones, about 75% being singletons. Details on this clone: Its antigen is not known. The sample carries other DNA sequences with the same CDR3.

Study-level results: Memory subsets generally showed smaller estimated richness than naive subsets did. In contrast to clonotypes shared by all four donors, non-shared clonotypes had lower generation probabilities.

The CDR3 has 13 amino acids. V lost 1 base to trimming and J lost 5 bases, with 8 bases between them. Germline V gene lookup returns CDR1 SGHTA and CDR2 FQGNSA. This TCR was sampled from a man aged 18 to 30 in good health. The V gene is TRBV7-2, the J gene TRBJ2-5, with D hard to call. The source material was memory CD4+ T cells sorted from blood. Specified subset: CD45RA-negative fraction. The CDR3 here is CASSLGRAETQYF. The CDR3 bases are TGTGCCAGCAGCTTAGGAAGAGCCGAGACCCAGTACTTC.